What follows is one T cell receptor beta chain and its context. In the original processing: Amplification of reference gene primers was used by the study to estimate nucleated cell counts. Here immunoSEQ multiplex PCR was the method, and the copy in TCRdb shows in-frame clones only, minus some. The DNA was the basis for D and trimming; V, J and clone size are from that table. The sample includes roughly 120,000 clones, 72% seen only once; the top ten take under 10%. This sample was taken from a study of blood T cell repertoires in COVID-19. Study overall: Acute-phase and convalescent COVID-19 samples originated in the United States, Italy and Spain. The analysed material was cDNA or gDNA that came from T cells, B-cell-depleted T cells, or PBMCs.

The CDR3 spans 14 residues. Looked up from germline, CDR1 is LGHNA and CDR2 is YNFKEQ. The trim removed 1 base at V and 6 bases at J, leaving 1 base unmatched. V and J are TRBV4-2 and TRBJ2-7; 12 bases are a match to TRBD2. Sequences were obtained from peripheral blood. The TCR originated in a woman aged 55-75 years with acute or convalescent COVID-19. In DNA, the CDR3 is TGTGCCAGCAGCCAAGGGGGACTAGCGGGCGAGCAGTACTTC. Its translation is CASSQGGLAGEQYF.